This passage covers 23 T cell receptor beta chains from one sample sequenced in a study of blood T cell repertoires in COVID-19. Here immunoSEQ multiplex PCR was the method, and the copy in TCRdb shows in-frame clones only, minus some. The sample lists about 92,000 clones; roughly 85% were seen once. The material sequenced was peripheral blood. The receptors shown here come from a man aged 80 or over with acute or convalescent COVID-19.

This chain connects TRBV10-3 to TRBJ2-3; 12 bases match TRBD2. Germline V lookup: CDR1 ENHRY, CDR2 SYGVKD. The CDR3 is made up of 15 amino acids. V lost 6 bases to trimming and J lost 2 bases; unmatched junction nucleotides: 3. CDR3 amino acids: CAISASGRATDTQYF. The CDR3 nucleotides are TGTGCCATCAGCGCTAGCGGGAGGGCCACAGATACGCAGTATTTT.

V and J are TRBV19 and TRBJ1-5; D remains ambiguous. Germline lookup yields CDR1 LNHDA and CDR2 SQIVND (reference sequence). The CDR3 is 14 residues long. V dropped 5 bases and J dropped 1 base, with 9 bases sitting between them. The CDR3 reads CASSEGTSNQPQHF. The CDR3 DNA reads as TGTGCCAGTAGTGAGGGTACGAGCAATCAGCCCCAGCATTTT.

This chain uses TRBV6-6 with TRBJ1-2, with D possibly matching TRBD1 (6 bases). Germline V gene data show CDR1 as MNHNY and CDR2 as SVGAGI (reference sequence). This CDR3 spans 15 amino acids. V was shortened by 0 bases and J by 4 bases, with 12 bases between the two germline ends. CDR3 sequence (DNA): TGTGCCAGCAGTTACTCGGACAGCTACTCCTATGGCTACACCTTC. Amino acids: CASSYSDSYSYGYTF.

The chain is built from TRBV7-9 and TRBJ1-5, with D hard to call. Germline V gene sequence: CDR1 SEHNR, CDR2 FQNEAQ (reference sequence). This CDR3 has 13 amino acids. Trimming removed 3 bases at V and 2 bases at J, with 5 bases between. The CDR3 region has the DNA TGTGCCAGCAGCTTCCAGGGCAATCAGCCCCAGCATTTT. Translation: CASSFQGNQPQHF.

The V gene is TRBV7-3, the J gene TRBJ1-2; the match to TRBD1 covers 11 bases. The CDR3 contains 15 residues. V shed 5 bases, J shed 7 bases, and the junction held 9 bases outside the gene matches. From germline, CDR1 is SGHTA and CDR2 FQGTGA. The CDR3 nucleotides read TGTGCCAGCAGCCCCAGAGGACAGGGGGCGGGTGGCTACACCTTC. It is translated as CASSPRGQGAGGYTF.

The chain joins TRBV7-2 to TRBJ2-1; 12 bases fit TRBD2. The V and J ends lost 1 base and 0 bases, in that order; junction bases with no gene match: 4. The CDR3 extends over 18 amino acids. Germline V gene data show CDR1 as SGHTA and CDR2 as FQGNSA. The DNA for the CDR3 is TGTGCCAGCAGCTTAGTCACTAGCGGGAGGTTCTCCTACAATGAGCAGTTCTTC. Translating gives CASSLVTSGRFSYNEQFF.

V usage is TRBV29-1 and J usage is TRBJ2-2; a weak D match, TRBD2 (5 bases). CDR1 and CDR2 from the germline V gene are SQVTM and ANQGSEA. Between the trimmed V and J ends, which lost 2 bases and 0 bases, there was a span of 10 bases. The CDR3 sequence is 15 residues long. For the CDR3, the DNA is TGCAGCGTTGAATCCGGGGATGCGAACACCGGGGAGCTGTTTTTT. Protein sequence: CSVESGDANTGELFF.

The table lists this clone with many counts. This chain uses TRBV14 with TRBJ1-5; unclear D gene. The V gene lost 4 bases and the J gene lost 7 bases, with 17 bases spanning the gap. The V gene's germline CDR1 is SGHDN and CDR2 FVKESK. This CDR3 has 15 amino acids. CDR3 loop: CASSRPPPTHQPQHF. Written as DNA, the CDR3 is TGTGCCAGCAGCCGCCCGCCCCCAACTCACCAGCCCCAGCATTTT.

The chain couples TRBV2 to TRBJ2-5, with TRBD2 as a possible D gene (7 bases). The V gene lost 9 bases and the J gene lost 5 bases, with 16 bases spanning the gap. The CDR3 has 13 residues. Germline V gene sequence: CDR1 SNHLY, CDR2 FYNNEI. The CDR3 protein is CARQGRGRETQYF. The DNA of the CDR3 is TGTGCCAGGCAGGGGAGGGGTCGTGAGACCCAGTACTTC.

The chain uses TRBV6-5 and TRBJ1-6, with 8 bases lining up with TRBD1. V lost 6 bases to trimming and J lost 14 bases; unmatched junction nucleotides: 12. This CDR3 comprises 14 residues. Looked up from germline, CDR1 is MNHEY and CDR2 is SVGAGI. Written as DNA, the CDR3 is TGTGCCAGCAGGAAAGGACAGGGATTGTCAACCCTCCACTTT. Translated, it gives CASRKGQGLSTLHF.

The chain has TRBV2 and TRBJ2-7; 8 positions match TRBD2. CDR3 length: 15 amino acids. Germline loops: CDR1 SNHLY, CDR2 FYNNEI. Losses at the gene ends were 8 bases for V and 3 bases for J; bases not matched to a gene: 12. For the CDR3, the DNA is TGTGCCAGCCGCCTTGGAAGCGGGAGCATCTACGAGCAGTACTTC. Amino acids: CASRLGSGSIYEQYF.

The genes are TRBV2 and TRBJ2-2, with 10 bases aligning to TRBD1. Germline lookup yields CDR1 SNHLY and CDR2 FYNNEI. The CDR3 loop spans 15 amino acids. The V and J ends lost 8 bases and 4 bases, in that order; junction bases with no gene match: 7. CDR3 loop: CASRRDRGITGELFF. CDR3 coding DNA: TGTGCCAGCCGTCGGGACAGGGGTATCACCGGGGAGCTGTTTTTT.

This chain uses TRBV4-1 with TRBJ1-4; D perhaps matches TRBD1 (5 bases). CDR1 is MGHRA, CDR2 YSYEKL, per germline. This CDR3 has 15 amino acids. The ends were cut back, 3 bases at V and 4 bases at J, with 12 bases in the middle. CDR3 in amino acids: CASSQNDRFNEKLFF. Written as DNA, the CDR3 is TGCGCCAGCAGCCAGAATGACAGATTTAATGAAAAACTGTTTTTT.

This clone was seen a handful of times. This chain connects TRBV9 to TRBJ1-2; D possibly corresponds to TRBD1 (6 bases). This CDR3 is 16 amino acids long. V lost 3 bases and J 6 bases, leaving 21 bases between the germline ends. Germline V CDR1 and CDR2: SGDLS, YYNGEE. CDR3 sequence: CASSAERQEVVHGYTF. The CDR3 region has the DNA TGTGCCAGCAGCGCAGAAAGACAGGAGGTAGTTCATGGCTACACCTTC.

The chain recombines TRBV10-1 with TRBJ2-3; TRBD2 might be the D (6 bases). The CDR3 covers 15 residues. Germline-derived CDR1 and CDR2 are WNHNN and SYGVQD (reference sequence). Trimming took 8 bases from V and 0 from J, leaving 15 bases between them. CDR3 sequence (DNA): TGCGCCAGCTCGGTCCGAGGGACTAGCACAGATACGCAGTATTTT. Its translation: CASSVRGTSTDTQYF.

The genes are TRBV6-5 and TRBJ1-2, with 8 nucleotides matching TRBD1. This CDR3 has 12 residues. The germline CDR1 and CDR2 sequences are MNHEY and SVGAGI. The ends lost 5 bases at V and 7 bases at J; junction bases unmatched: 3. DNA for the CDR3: TGTGCCAGCAGTCAGGGGGCGCTTGGCTACACCTTC. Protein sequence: CASSQGALGYTF.

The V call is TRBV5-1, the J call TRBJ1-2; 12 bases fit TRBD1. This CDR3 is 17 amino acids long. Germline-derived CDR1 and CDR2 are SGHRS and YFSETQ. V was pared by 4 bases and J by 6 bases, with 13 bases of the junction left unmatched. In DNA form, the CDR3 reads TGCGCCAGCAGCCCTTTTGGGACCGGGACAGGGGGCGATGGCTACACCTTC. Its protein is CASSPFGTGTGGDGYTF.

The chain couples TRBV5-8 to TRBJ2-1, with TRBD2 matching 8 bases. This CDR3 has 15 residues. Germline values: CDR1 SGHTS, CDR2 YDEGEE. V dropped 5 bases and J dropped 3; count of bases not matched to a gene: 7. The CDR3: CASRSFSGNYNEQFF. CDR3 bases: TGTGCCAGCAGGTCCTTTAGCGGGAACTACAATGAGCAGTTCTTC. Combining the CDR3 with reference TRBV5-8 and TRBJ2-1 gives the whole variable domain EAGVTQSPTHLIKTRGQQATLRCSPISGHTSVYWYQQALGLGLQFLLWYDEGEERNRGNFPPRFSGRQFPNYSSELNVNALELEDSALYLCASRSFSGNYNEQFFGPGTRLTVL.

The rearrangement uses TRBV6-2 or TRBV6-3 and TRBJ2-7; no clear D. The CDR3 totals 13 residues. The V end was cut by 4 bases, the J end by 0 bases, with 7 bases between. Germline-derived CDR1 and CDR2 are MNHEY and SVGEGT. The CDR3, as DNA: TGTGCCAGCAGTTGGCCTAGCTCCTACGAGCAGTACTTC. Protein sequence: CASSWPSSYEQYF.

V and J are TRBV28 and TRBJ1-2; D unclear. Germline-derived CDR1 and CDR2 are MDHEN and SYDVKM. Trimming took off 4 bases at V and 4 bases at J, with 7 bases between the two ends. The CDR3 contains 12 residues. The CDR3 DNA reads TGTGCCAGCAGTTCGGGTTCCTATGGCTACACCTTC. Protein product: CASSSGSYGYTF.

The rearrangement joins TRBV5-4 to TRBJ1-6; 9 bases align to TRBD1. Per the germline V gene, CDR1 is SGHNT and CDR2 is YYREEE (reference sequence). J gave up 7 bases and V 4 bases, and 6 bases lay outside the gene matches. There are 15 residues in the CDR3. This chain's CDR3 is CASSLRTGDNSPLHF. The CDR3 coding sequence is TGTGCCAGCAGCCTCCGGACAGGGGACAATTCACCCCTCCACTTT.

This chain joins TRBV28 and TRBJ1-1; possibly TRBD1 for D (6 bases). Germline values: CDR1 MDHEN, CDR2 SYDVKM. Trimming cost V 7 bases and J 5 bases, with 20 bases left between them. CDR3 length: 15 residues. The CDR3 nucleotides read TGTGCCAGCACCCCCCCGGGGGGGCGGAGGACTGAAGCTTTCTTT. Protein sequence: CASTPPGGRRTEAFF.

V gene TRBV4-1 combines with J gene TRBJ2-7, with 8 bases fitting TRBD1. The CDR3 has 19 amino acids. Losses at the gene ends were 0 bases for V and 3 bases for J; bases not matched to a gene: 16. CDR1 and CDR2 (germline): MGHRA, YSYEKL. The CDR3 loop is CASSQETHLTGTGIYEQYF. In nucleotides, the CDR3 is TGCGCCAGCAGCCAAGAGACCCACCTAACCGGGACAGGCATCTACGAGCAGTACTTC.